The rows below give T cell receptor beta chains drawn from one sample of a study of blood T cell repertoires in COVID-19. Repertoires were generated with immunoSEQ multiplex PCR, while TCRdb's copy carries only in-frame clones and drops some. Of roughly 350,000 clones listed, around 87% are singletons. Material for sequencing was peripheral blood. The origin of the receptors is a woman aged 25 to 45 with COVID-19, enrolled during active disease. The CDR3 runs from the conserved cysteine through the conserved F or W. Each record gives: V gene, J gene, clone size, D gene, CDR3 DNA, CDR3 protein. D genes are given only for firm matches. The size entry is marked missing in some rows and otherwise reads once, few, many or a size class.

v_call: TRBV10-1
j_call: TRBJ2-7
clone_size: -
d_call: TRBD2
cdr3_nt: TGCGCCAGCAGTGAAGGGACTAGCGGGAGGGACGAGCAGTACTTC
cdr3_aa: CASSEGTSGRDEQYF

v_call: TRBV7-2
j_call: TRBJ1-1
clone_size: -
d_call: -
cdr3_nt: TGTGCCAGCAGCCGCAGGGGCGCGAACACTGAAGCTTTCTTT
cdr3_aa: CASSRRGANTEAFF

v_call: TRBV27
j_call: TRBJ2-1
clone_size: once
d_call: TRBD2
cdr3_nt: TGTGCCAGCAAGCGGGGGAGGAACCGGGGCTCCTACAATGAGCAGTTCTTC
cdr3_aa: CASKRGRNRGSYNEQFF

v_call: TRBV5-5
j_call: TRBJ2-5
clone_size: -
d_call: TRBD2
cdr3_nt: TGTGCCAGCAGCTTGGGGGTTACTAGCGCGATCCTGACAACCCAGTACTTC
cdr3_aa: CASSLGVTSAILTTQYF

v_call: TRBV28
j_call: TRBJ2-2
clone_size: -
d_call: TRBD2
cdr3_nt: TGTGCCAGCAGTTCGCTTATCTTGAGCGGGAGAAATACCGGGGAGCTGTTTTTT
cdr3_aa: CASSSLILSGRNTGELFF

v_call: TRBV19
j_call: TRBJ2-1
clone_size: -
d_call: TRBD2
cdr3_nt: TGTGCCAGTAGCTTAGCGGGAGGGGACAATGAGCAGTTCTTC
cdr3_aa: CASSLAGGDNEQFF

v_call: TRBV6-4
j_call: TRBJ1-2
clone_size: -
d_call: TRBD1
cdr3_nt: TGTGCCAGCAGTGCGGGACAGGGCAGCTATGGCTACACCTTC
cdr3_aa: CASSAGQGSYGYTF

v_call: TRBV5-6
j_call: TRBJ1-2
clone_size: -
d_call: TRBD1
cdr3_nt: TGTGCCAGCAGCTCGGACAGGGGGTCTTATAACTATGGCTACACCTTC
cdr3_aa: CASSSDRGSYNYGYTF

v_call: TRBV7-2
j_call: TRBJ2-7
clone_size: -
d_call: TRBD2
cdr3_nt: TGTGCCAGCAGCTTAGGGCTAGCGGGTACCTACGAGCAGTACTTC
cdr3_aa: CASSLGLAGTYEQYF

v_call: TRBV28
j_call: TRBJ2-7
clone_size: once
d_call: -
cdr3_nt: TGTGCCAGCAGCTCTGTCGGTTACGAGCAGTACTTC
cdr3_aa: CASSSVGYEQYF